This T cell receptor beta chain was found in a study of early T cells in non-severe SARS-CoV-2 infection. Study in general: Alpha and beta chains were unpaired, from unsorted whole-blood bulk RNA.

Findings and caveats of the study: Comparison of clonotypes with VDJdb favored anti-spike CD8 responses while missing private and CD4 specificities.

Germline assignment: CDR1 DFQATT and CDR2 SNEGSKA (reference sequence). The trim removed 3 bases at V and 0 bases at J, leaving 11 bases unmatched. The CDR3 consists of 19 residues. Individually, cDNA molecules had unique molecular identifiers attached to them. TCRdb itself ran the 5' RACE reads through MiXCR, one entry per CDR3 protein. This table has more than 90,000 distinct CDR3 sequences, 8% to 13% appearing once. This clonotype was counted ten times or more. Its matching antigen is unknown. The clonotype was recovered from an adult who was a healthcare worker with PCR-confirmed SARS-CoV-2 infection or an uninfected control (not recorded which). The specimen was whole blood. V is TRBV20-1 and J is TRBJ2-1; TRBD2 matches at 13 bases. The CDR3 region has the DNA TGCAGTGCTAGTCGGGGACTAGCGGGGTTTACGCCCTCCTACAATGAGCAGTTCTTC. Protein: CSASRGLAGFTPSYNEQFF.